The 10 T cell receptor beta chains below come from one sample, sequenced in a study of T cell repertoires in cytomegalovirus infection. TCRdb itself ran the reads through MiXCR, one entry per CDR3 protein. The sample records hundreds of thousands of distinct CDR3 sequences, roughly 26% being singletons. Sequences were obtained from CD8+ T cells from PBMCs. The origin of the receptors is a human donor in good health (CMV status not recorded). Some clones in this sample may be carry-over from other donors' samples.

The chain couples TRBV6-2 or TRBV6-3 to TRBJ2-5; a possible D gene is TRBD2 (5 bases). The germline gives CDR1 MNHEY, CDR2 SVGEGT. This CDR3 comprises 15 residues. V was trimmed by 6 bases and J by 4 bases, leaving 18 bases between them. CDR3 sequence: CASSLRSIRGETQYF. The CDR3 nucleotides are TGTGCCAGCAGCCTGCGGTCCATACGGGGAGAGACCCAGTACTTC.

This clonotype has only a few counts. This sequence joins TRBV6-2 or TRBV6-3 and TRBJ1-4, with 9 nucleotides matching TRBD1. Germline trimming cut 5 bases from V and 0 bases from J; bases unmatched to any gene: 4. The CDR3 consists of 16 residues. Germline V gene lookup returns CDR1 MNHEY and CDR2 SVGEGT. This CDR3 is CASSNRDRATNEKLFF. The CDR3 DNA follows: TGTGCCAGCAGTAACCGGGACAGGGCAACTAATGAAAAACTGTTTTTT.

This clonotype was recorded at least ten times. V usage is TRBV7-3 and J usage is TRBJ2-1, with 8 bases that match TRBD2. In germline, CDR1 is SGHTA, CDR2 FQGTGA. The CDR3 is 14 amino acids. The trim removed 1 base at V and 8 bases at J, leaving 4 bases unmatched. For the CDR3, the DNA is TGTGCCAGCAGCTTAAGGGGTAGCGGGGATGAGCAGTTCTTC. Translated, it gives CASSLRGSGDEQFF.

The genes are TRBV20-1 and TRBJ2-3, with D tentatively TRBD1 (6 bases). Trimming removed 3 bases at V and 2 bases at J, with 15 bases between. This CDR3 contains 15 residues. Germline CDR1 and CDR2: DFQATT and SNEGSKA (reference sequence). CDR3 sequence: CSASPRGSFTDTQYF. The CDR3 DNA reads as TGCAGTGCTAGCCCCAGGGGATCCTTCACAGATACGCAGTATTTT.

Written as DNA, the CDR3 is TGTGCCAGCAGTTTACGAAGAACCGTAGGCACTGAAGCTTTCTTT. Its translation: CASSLRRTVGTEAFF. This chain links TRBV28 with TRBJ1-1; D is ambiguous. Germline assignment: CDR1 MDHEN and CDR2 SYDVKM. The V and J ends lost 2 bases and 4 bases respectively, with 14 bases between them. The CDR3 has 15 amino acids.

The CDR3 spells CSVGGTGKETQYF. The CDR3 DNA is TGCAGCGTTGGGGGGACAGGGAAAGAGACCCAGTACTTC. The chain employs TRBV29-1 and TRBJ2-5, with 9 bases matching TRBD1. This CDR3 is 13 amino acids long. The germline CDR1 and CDR2 sequences are SQVTM and ANQGSEA. J gave up 3 bases and V 4 bases, and 3 bases lay outside the gene matches.

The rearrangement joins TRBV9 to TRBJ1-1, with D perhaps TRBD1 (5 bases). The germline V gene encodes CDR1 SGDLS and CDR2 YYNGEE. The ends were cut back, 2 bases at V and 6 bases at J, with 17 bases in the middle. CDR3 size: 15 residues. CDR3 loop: CASSVRNVRDPEAFF. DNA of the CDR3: TGTGCCAGCAGCGTCCGAAACGTCCGGGACCCTGAAGCTTTCTTT.

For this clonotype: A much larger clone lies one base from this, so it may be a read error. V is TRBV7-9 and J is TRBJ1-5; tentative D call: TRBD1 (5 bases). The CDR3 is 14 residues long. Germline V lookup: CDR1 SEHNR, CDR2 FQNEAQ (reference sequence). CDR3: CVSSLAAGNQPQHF. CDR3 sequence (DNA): TGTGTCAGCAGCTTAGCAGCAGGGAATCAGCCCCAGCATTTT.

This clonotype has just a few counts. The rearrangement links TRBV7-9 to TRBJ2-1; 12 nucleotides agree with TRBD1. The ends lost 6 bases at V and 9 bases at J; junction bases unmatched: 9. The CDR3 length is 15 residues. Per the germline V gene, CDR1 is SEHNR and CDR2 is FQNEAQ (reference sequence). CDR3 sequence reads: CASSYPGQGAVEQFF. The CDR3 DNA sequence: TGTGCCAGCAGTTATCCGGGACAGGGGGCGGTTGAGCAGTTCTTC.

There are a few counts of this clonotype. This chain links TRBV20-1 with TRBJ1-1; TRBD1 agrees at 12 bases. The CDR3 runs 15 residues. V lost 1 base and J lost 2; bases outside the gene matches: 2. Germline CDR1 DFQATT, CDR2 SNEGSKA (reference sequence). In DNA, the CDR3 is TGCAGTGCTAGAGGGGACAGGGGGCTTAACACTGAAGCTTTCTTT. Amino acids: CSARGDRGLNTEAFF.